This T cell receptor beta chain stems from a study of beta chain features in type 1 diabetes. On this clone: Its antigen is as yet unknown.

Study-level points and caveats: Shorter templates might be favored by PCR, and equally so in patients and in controls. Within each of all four CD4+ subsets, Type 1 diabetes patients had TCRB CDR3s that were moderately but significantly shorter.

CDR1 is MDHEN, CDR2 SYDVKM, per germline. The V gene end was trimmed by 10 bases and the J gene end by 5 bases; junction bases not matched to a gene: 5. This CDR3 has 12 amino acids. The investigators reverse transcribed all of the isolated RNA, so they sequenced expressed TCRB transcripts. Sequencing used immunoSEQ multiplex PCR; TCRdb keeps in-frame clones, though not all of them. The repertoire includes 52,000 or so clones, roughly half of them detected once, and 2% to 3% sits in the top ten. Per donor, one heparinised blood draw averaged roughly 110 mL. The sequenced sample consisted of Tregs from blood. The chain links TRBV28 to TRBJ2-5, with TRBD1 identical over 9 bases. The clonotype comes from a woman in her forties with type 1 diabetes. CDR3 bases: TGTGCCATACAGGGGGCAGGGGAGACCCAGTACTTC. Amino acids: CAIQGAGETQYF.